What follows are 13 T cell receptor beta chains derived from one specimen sequenced in a study of T cell changes during pregnancy in multiple sclerosis. The method was immunoSEQ multiplex PCR; TCRdb's version includes in-frame clones alone and lacks a portion of them. Altogether about 40,000 clones are present, 80% to 90% being singletons, with the ten largest covering approximately 5.1%. The source material was peripheral blood, sampled in the first trimester of pregnancy. The receptor set was obtained from a female donor in good health, enrolled as a control in a pregnancy study.

V usage is TRBV19 and J usage is TRBJ1-5; D might be TRBD1 (5 bases). The germline V gene encodes CDR1 LNHDA and CDR2 SQIVND (reference sequence). Trimming took 4 bases from V and 6 from J, leaving 16 bases between them. This CDR3 contains 15 residues. DNA for the CDR3: TGTGCCAGTAGTACATCCACAAGGGGAGGTCAGCCCCAGCATTTT. Protein sequence: CASSTSTRGGQPQHF.

This clone is deemed large. This chain joins TRBV30 and TRBJ1-1, with TRBD1 matching 8 bases. This CDR3 contains 15 residues. Unmatched junction bases numbered 8, after V lost 1 base and J lost 4 bases. The germline V gene encodes CDR1 GTSNPN and CDR2 SVGIG (reference sequence). Here the CDR3 reads CAWSEGQGIGTEAFF. The CDR3 nucleotides are TGTGCCTGGAGTGAAGGACAGGGAATAGGCACTGAAGCTTTCTTT.

This clone was observed a single time. This chain uses TRBV5-5 with TRBJ1-2; D call uncertain. V gave up 1 base and J gave up 4 bases, with 11 bases separating them. This CDR3 region has 14 residues. CDR1 and CDR2 from the germline V gene are SGHKS and YYEKEE (reference sequence). CDR3 DNA sequence: TGTGCCAGCAGCTTGAACCTTCTAGCCTATGGCTACACCTTC. Translating it yields CASSLNLLAYGYTF.

The J gene is TRBJ2-5, the V gene TRBV14; 7 bases fit TRBD2. There are 16 residues in the CDR3. Trimming removed 3 bases from V and 1 base from J; junction bases left unmatched: 8. Germline loops: CDR1 SGHDN, CDR2 FVKESK. In nucleotides, the CDR3 is TGTGCCAGCAGCCAGACTGGGTGGACTAGCCAAGAGACCCAGTACTTC. It translates to CASSQTGWTSQETQYF. Supplemented by reference TRBV14 and TRBJ2-5, the full variable domain reads EAGVTQFPSHSVIEKGQTVTLRCDPISGHDNLYWYRRVMGKEIKFLLHFVKESKQDESGMPNNRFLAERTGGTYSTLKVQPAELEDSGVYFCASSQTGWTSQETQYFGPGTRLLVL.

The rearrangement links TRBV6-1 to TRBJ2-7; 10 bases are a match to TRBD2. CDR1 and CDR2 from the germline V gene are MNHNS and SASEGT. With 3 bases clipped from V and 3 bases from J, the junction kept 8 bases outside the gene matches. The CDR3 spans 16 residues. This CDR3 reads CASSDGLAGAGYEQYF. CDR3 DNA sequence: TGTGCCAGCAGTGACGGGCTAGCGGGAGCGGGCTACGAGCAGTACTTC.

The V gene is TRBV6-1, the J gene TRBJ1-1, with D maybe TRBD1 (5 bases). CDR3 length: 13 residues. The germline V gene has CDR1 MNHNS and CDR2 SASEGT. V was clipped by 6 bases and J by 0 bases, with 8 bases between them. The CDR3 region is CASRGGLNTEAFF. The CDR3 bases are TGTGCCAGCAGGGGGGGTCTGAACACTGAAGCTTTCTTT.

The V gene is TRBV7-3, the J gene TRBJ2-1, with TRBD2 matching 9 bases. Germline assignment: CDR1 SGHTA and CDR2 FQGTGA. The CDR3 is 12 residues long. Trimming took 6 bases from V and 9 from J; bases not matched to a gene: 3. The CDR3 sequence is CASSAGGSEQFF. The CDR3 DNA sequence: TGTGCCAGCAGTGCGGGAGGGAGTGAGCAGTTCTTC.

This clone was counted once. V and J are TRBV13 and TRBJ2-5; TRBD2 is a possible D gene (6 bases). The V and J ends lost 5 bases and 7 bases respectively, with 11 bases between them. CDR1 PRHDT and CDR2 FYEKMQ come from the germline V gene (reference sequence). CDR3 size: 12 residues. The CDR3, as DNA: TGTGCCAGCAGCCCTTGGGGAGGGACCCAGTACTTC. It specifies CASSPWGGTQYF.

The chain couples TRBV11-2 to TRBJ2-1, with 11 positions matching TRBD1. The CDR3 contains 15 residues. J gave up 9 bases and V 3 bases, and 7 bases lay outside the gene matches. The germline gives CDR1 SGHAT, CDR2 FQNNGV. As DNA, the CDR3 is TGTGCCAGCAGCTTTGATGGGACAGGGGGAGGTGAGCAGTTCTTC. Protein product: CASSFDGTGGGEQFF.

This clone was found a few times. Written as DNA, the CDR3 is TGTGCCACCAGCAGAGATCGTCGGACTGAAGCTTTCTTT. Translating gives CATSRDRRTEAFF. This chain joins TRBV15 and TRBJ1-1, with D hard to call. The CDR3 length is 13 residues. The germline gives CDR1 LNHNV, CDR2 YYDKDF (reference sequence). Trimming left V 0 bases short and J 5 bases short, with 7 bases between. Combining the CDR3 with reference TRBV15 and TRBJ1-1 gives the whole variable domain DAMVIQNPRYQVTQFGKPVTLSCSQTLNHNVMYWYQQKSSQAPKLLFHYYDKDFNNEADTPDNFQSRRPNTSFCFLDIRSPGLGDTAMYLCATSRDRRTEAFFGQGTRLTVV.

This sequence joins TRBV25-1 and TRBJ1-5; TRBD1 might be the D (5 bases). Germline CDR1 is MGHDK and CDR2 is SYGVNS. V lost 3 bases, J lost 4 bases, and 10 bases lay in between. There are 14 residues in the CDR3. CDR3 in amino acids: CASSEGGGNQPQHF. For the CDR3, the DNA is TGTGCCAGCAGTGAGGGGGGAGGAAATCAGCCCCAGCATTTT.

The rearrangement links TRBV28 to TRBJ2-7; D perhaps matches TRBD2 (6 bases). Looked up from germline, CDR1 is MDHEN and CDR2 is SYDVKM. This CDR3 is built from 11 residues. Trimming pared 8 bases from V and 3 bases from J, leaving 8 bases between. The CDR3 region is CASVGGYEQYF. In DNA form, the CDR3 reads TGTGCCAGCGTGGGGGGCTACGAGCAGTACTTC.

The chain carries TRBV27 and TRBJ2-3; 13 positions agree with TRBD2. Germline CDR1 MNHEY, CDR2 SMNVEV (reference sequence). The CDR3 runs to 15 residues. After removal of 6 bases from V and 5 bases from J, the junction contained 5 bases not matched to a gene. The CDR3 protein is CASSGLAGVGDTQYF. CDR3 DNA: TGTGCCAGCAGCGGACTAGCGGGAGTCGGAGATACGCAGTATTTT.